This T cell receptor (beta chain) was recorded in a study of T cell repertoires in cytomegalovirus infection. Study at large: Indications of both CMV infection and matching HLA type were provided by public TCR beta signatures.

This clonotype was observed at least ten times. Its antigen remains unidentified. The CDR3 covers 14 residues. The junction had 7 bases not matched to a gene; V was cut back by 7 bases and J by 4 bases. CDR1 ENHRY and CDR2 SYGVKD come from the germline V gene. Points from the study as a whole: Predominance within the ex vivo response was attributable to HLA-C-restricted CMV-specific TCR beta clonotypes. The cumulative frequency of public TCR beta families distinguished individuals who carried CMV together with the relevant HLA.

TCRdb analysed the reads with MiXCR anew, one entry per CDR3 protein. Among about 460,000 distinct CDR3 sequences listed, approximately 10% were seen once. The V call is TRBV10-3, the J call TRBJ2-5; TRBD2 agrees at 9 bases. This TCR was recovered from a human donor in good health (CMV status not recorded). Some clones in this sample may be carry-over from other donors' samples. Sequenced: PBMCs. DNA of the CDR3: TGTGCCATCAAGGTTGGACTAGCGACAGAGACCCAGTACTTC. This gives the protein CAIKVGLATETQYF.